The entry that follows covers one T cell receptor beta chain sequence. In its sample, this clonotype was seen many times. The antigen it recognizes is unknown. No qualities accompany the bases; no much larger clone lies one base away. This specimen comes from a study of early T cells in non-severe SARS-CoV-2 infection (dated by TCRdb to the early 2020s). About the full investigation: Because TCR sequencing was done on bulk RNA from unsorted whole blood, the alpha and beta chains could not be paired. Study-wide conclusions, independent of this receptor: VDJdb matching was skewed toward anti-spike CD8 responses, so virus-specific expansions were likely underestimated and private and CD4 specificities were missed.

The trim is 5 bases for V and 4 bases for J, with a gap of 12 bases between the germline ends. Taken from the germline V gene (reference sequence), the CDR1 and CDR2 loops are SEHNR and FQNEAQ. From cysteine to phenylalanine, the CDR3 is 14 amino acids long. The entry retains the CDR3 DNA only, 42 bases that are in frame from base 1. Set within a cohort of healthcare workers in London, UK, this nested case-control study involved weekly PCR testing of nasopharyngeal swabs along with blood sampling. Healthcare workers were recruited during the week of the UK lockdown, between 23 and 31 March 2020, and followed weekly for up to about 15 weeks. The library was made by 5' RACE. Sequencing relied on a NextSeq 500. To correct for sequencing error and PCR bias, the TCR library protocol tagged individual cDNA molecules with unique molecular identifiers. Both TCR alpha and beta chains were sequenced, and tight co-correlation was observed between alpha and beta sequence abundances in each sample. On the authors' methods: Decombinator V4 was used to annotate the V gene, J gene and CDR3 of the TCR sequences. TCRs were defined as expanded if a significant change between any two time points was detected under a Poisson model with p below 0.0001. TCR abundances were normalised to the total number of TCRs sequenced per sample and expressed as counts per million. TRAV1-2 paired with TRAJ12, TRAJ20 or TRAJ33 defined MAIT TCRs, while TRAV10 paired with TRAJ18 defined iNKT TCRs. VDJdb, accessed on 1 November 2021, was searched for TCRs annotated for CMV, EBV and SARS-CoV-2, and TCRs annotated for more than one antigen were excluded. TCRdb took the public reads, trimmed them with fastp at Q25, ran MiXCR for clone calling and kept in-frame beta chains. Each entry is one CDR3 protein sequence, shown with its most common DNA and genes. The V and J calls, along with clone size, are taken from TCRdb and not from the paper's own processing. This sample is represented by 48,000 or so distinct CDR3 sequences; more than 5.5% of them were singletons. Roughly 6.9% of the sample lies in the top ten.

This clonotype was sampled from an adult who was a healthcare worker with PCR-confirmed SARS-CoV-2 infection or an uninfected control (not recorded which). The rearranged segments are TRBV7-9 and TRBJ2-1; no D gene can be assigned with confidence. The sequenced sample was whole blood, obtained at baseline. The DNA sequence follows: TGTGCCAGCAGCGTAAGGAATCGATACAATGAGCAGTTCTTC. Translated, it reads CASSVRNRYNEQFF.